One sample yielded the 20 T cell receptor beta chains listed below, sequenced in a study of radiotherapy plus CTLA-4 blockade in lung cancer. The assay was immunoSEQ multiplex PCR, and TCRdb's table has in-frame clones only and misses some. The sample comprises 50,000 to 65,000 clones, around 80% of which are singletons, and 4% rests with the top ten. The sample in question was peripheral blood, obtained from a patient treated with radiotherapy plus ipilimumab. These receptors were obtained from a human donor with non-small cell lung cancer who had a partial response to radiotherapy plus ipilimumab.

The chain combines TRBV11-2 with TRBJ2-3; 8 nucleotides match TRBD2. Germline V gene data show CDR1 as SGHAT and CDR2 as FQNNGV. The CDR3 is made up of 14 amino acids. The junction had 3 bases not matched to a gene; V was cut back by 1 base and J by 6 bases. The CDR3 region is CASSLAPGGDTQYF. The CDR3 DNA sequence: TGTGCCAGCAGCTTAGCCCCGGGGGGGGATACGCAGTATTTT.

This rearrangement joins TRBV7-2 to TRBJ1-6; D gene uncertain. V lost 2 bases, J lost 1 base, and 6 bases lay in between. This CDR3 spans 15 amino acids. Germline-derived CDR1 and CDR2 are SGHTA and FQGNSA. The CDR3 region has the DNA TGTGCCAGCAGCTTATCCCTATCCTATAATTCACCCCTCCACTTT. Residues: CASSLSLSYNSPLHF.

This clone has a handful of counts. The rearrangement uses TRBV6-6 and TRBJ1-5, with D possibly TRBD1 on 5 matching bases. This CDR3 region has 14 residues. Looked up from germline, CDR1 is MNHNY and CDR2 is SVGAGI (reference sequence). Trimming pared 6 bases from V and 9 bases from J, leaving 18 bases between. As DNA, the CDR3 is TGTGCCAGCAGCTCCCGGGGGGACTTTAGGCCCCAGCATTTT. Encoded protein: CASSSRGDFRPQHF.

The genes are TRBV28 and TRBJ1-5; 9 bases agree with TRBD1. The germline V gene encodes CDR1 MDHEN and CDR2 SYDVKM. Trimming removed 6 bases from V and 2 bases from J; junction bases left unmatched: 2. The CDR3 runs to 14 residues. CDR3 nucleotides: TGTGCCAGCAGGGGACAGGGAGGCAATCAGCCCCAGCATTTT. Encoded protein: CASRGQGGNQPQHF.

The J gene is TRBJ1-6, the V gene TRBV7-2; D is unresolved. V gave up 5 bases and J gave up 6 bases, with 20 bases separating them. This CDR3 has 17 amino acids. The germline V gene has CDR1 SGHTA and CDR2 FQGNSA. The CDR3 coding sequence is TGTGCCAGCAGCCTCATACCCTCCGGGATCTCTAATTCACCCCTCCACTTT. It translates to CASSLIPSGISNSPLHF.

The genes are TRBV11-2 and TRBJ2-2, with TRBD1 matching over 7 bases. From germline, CDR1 is SGHAT and CDR2 FQNNGV. This CDR3 has 15 amino acids. J gave up 4 bases and V 5 bases, and 7 bases lay outside the gene matches. Here the CDR3 reads CASSPTGAFTGELFF. As DNA, the CDR3 is TGTGCCAGCAGCCCAACAGGGGCGTTCACCGGGGAGCTGTTTTTT.

The V gene is TRBV5-8, the J gene TRBJ1-3; D unclear. Germline-derived CDR1 and CDR2 are SGHTS and YDEGEE. Between the trimmed V and J ends, which lost 2 bases and 3 bases, there was a span of 3 bases. This CDR3 spans 12 amino acids. The CDR3 region has the DNA TGTGCCAGCAGCTTCGGTGGAAACACCATATATTTT. The encoded protein is CASSFGGNTIYF.

J is TRBJ2-3 and V is TRBV19; tentative D call: TRBD2 (6 bases). CDR3 length: 17 residues. Trimming cost V 1 base and J 5 bases, with 19 bases left between them. The germline gives CDR1 LNHDA, CDR2 SQIVND (reference sequence). The CDR3 DNA sequence: TGTGCCAGTAGTATAGTAGTTGGAGGGCCGGCGCGAGATACGCAGTATTTT. It codes for CASSIVVGGPARDTQYF.

The chain employs TRBV4-3 and TRBJ1-2; weak D call: TRBD1 (6 bases). V dropped 0 bases and J dropped 4 bases, with 15 bases sitting between them. This CDR3 comprises 16 residues. Germline loops: CDR1 LGHNA, CDR2 YSLEER. Here the CDR3 reads CASSQDRDTSFYGYTF. CDR3 coding DNA: TGCGCCAGCAGCCAAGATAGGGACACTTCATTCTATGGCTACACCTTC.

The genes are TRBV5-4 and TRBJ1-2; 7 positions agree with TRBD1. J gave up 4 bases and V 2 bases, and 8 bases lay outside the gene matches. This CDR3 has 15 residues. CDR1 is SGHNT, CDR2 YYREEE, per germline (reference sequence). The CDR3 bases are TGTGCCAGCAGCTTTCACACAGGGGCCAGCTATGGCTACACCTTC. This gives the protein CASSFHTGASYGYTF.

The table lists this clone with a few counts. This chain uses TRBV11-2 with TRBJ2-3; 9 bases align to TRBD2. CDR1 SGHAT and CDR2 FQNNGV come from the germline V gene. With V trimmed by 1 base and J by 2 bases, 4 bases remained unmatched. This CDR3 is 16 amino acids long. The CDR3 sequence is CASSLGTSEFTDTQYF. In nucleotides, the CDR3 is TGTGCCAGCAGCTTAGGGACTAGCGAGTTCACAGATACGCAGTATTTT.

This clone came up once. The chain employs TRBV5-4 and TRBJ1-2, with TRBD1 matching over 7 bases. The CDR3 sequence is 15 residues long. Per germline, CDR1 SGHNT and CDR2 YYREEE (reference sequence). With V trimmed by 2 bases and J by 11 bases, 15 bases remained unmatched. DNA of the CDR3: TGTGCCAGCAGCTTACAATTGGACAGGCTGGGTGGATACACCTTC. Translation: CASSLQLDRLGGYTF.

This sequence joins TRBV13 and TRBJ2-4; 11 bases line up with TRBD1. V gave up 3 bases and J gave up 9 bases; unmatched junction bases: 4. Germline V gives CDR1 PRHDT, CDR2 FYEKMQ (reference sequence). The CDR3 spans 14 residues. CDR3 residues: CASSFGQGAGIQYF. The CDR3 DNA is TGTGCCAGCAGCTTTGGACAGGGGGCGGGCATTCAGTACTTC.

This chain connects TRBV28 to TRBJ1-1; no clear D. This CDR3 contains 13 residues. The germline V and J ends were trimmed by 3 bases and 1 base, with 6 bases remaining between them. Germline V lookup: CDR1 MDHEN, CDR2 SYDVKM. The CDR3 DNA follows: TGTGCCAGCAGTTTGAGAGGGAACACTGAAGCTTTCTTT. It translates to CASSLRGNTEAFF. The full variable domain, its missing parts supplied by reference TRBV28 and TRBJ1-1, is DVKVTQSSRYLVKRTGEKVFLECVQDMDHENMFWYRQDPGLGLRLIYFSYDVKMKEKGDIPEGYSVSREKKERFSLILESASTNQTSMYLCASSLRGNTEAFFGQGTRLTVV.

The chain has TRBV19 and TRBJ2-2; D is perhaps TRBD2 (7 bases). Trimming left V 3 bases short and J 2 bases short, with 13 bases between. The CDR3 totals 16 residues. CDR1 and CDR2 from the germline V gene are LNHDA and SQIVND (reference sequence). The CDR3 loop is CASSIERGGNTGELFF. Written as DNA, the CDR3 is TGTGCCAGTAGTATCGAGAGGGGGGGCAACACCGGGGAGCTGTTTTTT.

The count of this clone is one. The rearrangement uses TRBV6-5 and TRBJ2-2; 12 positions match TRBD2. The CDR3 is made up of 15 amino acids. The V segment lost 6 bases and the J segment 5 bases; nucleotides outside the gene matches: 4. The germline V gene has CDR1 MNHEY and CDR2 SVGAGI. The DNA for the CDR3 is TGTGCCAGCAGCCGACTAGCGGGGGAAACCGGGGAGCTGTTTTTT. This gives the protein CASSRLAGETGELFF.

This clone was detected once. The chain couples TRBV7-9 to TRBJ1-1; TRBD1 aligns across 9 bases. V dropped 4 bases and J dropped 2; count of bases not matched to a gene: 2. Germline assignment: CDR1 SEHNR and CDR2 FQNEAQ (reference sequence). The CDR3 length is 14 residues. The CDR3 DNA reads TGTGCCAGCAGCTCGGGACAGGGAAACACTGAAGCTTTCTTT. It specifies CASSSGQGNTEAFF.

This rearrangement joins TRBV20-1 to TRBJ2-7; the D gene is possibly TRBD1 (6 bases). V was shortened by 5 bases and J by 5 bases, with 10 bases between the two germline ends. Germline V CDR1 and CDR2: DFQATT, SNEGSKA (reference sequence). The CDR3 loop spans 11 amino acids. The CDR3 protein is CSAGKGDEQYF. CDR3 DNA sequence: TGCAGTGCTGGCAAGGGGGACGAGCAGTACTTC.

The chain couples TRBV7-9 to TRBJ2-5, with a tentative D call TRBD1 (6 bases). CDR1 is SEHNR and CDR2 is FQNEAQ in the germline V gene (reference sequence). This CDR3 region has 14 residues. The V gene lost 6 bases and the J gene lost 7 bases, with 18 bases spanning the gap. DNA of the CDR3: TGTGCCAGCAGACTAAATACACAGGGAAGGACCCAGTACTTC. Residues: CASRLNTQGRTQYF.

The CDR3 spells CATASDRGREKLFF. The CDR3 DNA reads as TGTGCCACCGCCTCGGACAGGGGGCGGGAAAAACTGTTTTTT. V and J are TRBV27 and TRBJ1-4, with 11 bases fitting TRBD1. Germline-derived CDR1 and CDR2 are MNHEY and SMNVEV (reference sequence). Losses at the gene ends were 10 bases for V and 8 bases for J; bases not matched to a gene: 9. The CDR3 spans 14 residues.